The rows below give T cell receptor beta chains drawn from one sample of a study of beta chain features in type 1 diabetes. Sequenced by immunoSEQ multiplex PCR; TCRdb stores in-frame clones only, minus some. The sample lists about 700,000 clones; roughly 13% were seen once. Sequencing was performed on naive CD4+ T cells from blood. Receptor source: a young man with type 1 diabetes. CDR3s include the opening cysteine and the closing phenylalanine or tryptophan. Each record gives: V gene, clone size, D gene, J gene, CDR3 DNA, CDR3 protein. The D gene is left open where the match is weak. Some rows mark clone size as missing; the rest say once, few, many or name a class of expanded clone.

v_gene: TRBV28
abundance: NA
d_gene: TRBD1
j_gene: TRBJ1-6
CDR3nt: TGTGCCAGCAGTTTATACAGGGGTGGGAATTCACCCCTCCACTTT
CDR3aa: CASSLYRGGNSPLHF

v_gene: TRBV6-6
abundance: few
d_gene: NA
j_gene: TRBJ2-7
CDR3nt: TGTGCCAGCACCAAAACCTACGAGCAGTACTTC
CDR3aa: CASTKTYEQYF

v_gene: TRBV27
abundance: NA
d_gene: TRBD1
j_gene: TRBJ1-1
CDR3nt: TGTGCCAGCAGTTCCCCACCCGGACAGGGAGGGTTGAACACTGAAGCTTTCTTT
CDR3aa: CASSSPPGQGGLNTEAFF

v_gene: TRBV7-2
abundance: few
d_gene: NA
j_gene: TRBJ2-1
CDR3nt: TGTGCCAGCAGCTTAGGGCCAGGCGGGGAAGGGGACAATGAGCAGTTCTTC
CDR3aa: CASSLGPGGEGDNEQFF

v_gene: TRBV5-1
abundance: NA
d_gene: NA
j_gene: TRBJ2-2
CDR3nt: TGCGCCAGCACCCTGGGGGGCGCGACCGGGGAGCTGTTTTTT
CDR3aa: CASTLGGATGELFF

v_gene: TRBV27
abundance: few
d_gene: TRBD2
j_gene: TRBJ2-7
CDR3nt: TGTGCCAGCAGCCCCCGACTAGCGGGGGCCATCTACGAGCAGTACTTC
CDR3aa: CASSPRLAGAIYEQYF

v_gene: TRBV4-1
abundance: few
d_gene: NA
j_gene: TRBJ2-7
CDR3nt: TGCGCCAGCAGCCAAGGACCCAGGGGCGACTACGAGCAGTACTTC
CDR3aa: CASSQGPRGDYEQYF

v_gene: TRBV19
abundance: few
d_gene: NA
j_gene: TRBJ2-5
CDR3nt: TGTGCCAGTAGTTCACTAGGGTACCAAGAGACCCAGTACTTC
CDR3aa: CASSSLGYQETQYF

v_gene: TRBV4-1
abundance: NA
d_gene: TRBD2
j_gene: TRBJ2-5
CDR3nt: TGCGCCAGCAGCCCGTCCCCGGGGGGGATGGCGATTAGGAGGGAGACCCAGTACTTC
CDR3aa: CASSPSPGGMAIRRETQYF

v_gene: TRBV30
abundance: few
d_gene: NA
j_gene: TRBJ1-1
CDR3nt: TGTGCCACCCTCGCGGGGCTCGGTGAAGCTTTCTTT
CDR3aa: CATLAGLGEAFF

v_gene: TRBV19
abundance: NA
d_gene: TRBD1
j_gene: TRBJ2-2
CDR3nt: TGTGCCAGTAGAACAGGGGCACCCACCGGGGAGCTGTTTTTT
CDR3aa: CASRTGAPTGELFF

v_gene: TRBV2
abundance: few
d_gene: TRBD1
j_gene: TRBJ2-1
CDR3nt: TGTGCCAGCAGTCCGGGACAGAGGACCTACAATGAGCAGTTCTTC
CDR3aa: CASSPGQRTYNEQFF

v_gene: TRBV15
abundance: NA
d_gene: NA
j_gene: TRBJ1-2
CDR3nt: TGTGCCACCAGCAGACCTCCCCTCGGGACGTCCGGCTACACCTTC
CDR3aa: CATSRPPLGTSGYTF